A single sample is the source of the 23 T cell receptor beta chains below, sequenced in a study of response to subunit inactivated influenza vaccine. MiXCR was run by TCRdb on the RT-PCR reads, yielding one entry per CDR3 protein. The table records some 800,000 distinct CDR3 sequences, around 21% of them present only once. The source material was PBMCs from blood, sampled roughly 5 days after vaccination. The origin of the receptors is a man between 50 and 59 years old who received an inactivated influenza vaccine.

This clonotype was seen a few times. The rearrangement uses TRBV12-3 or TRBV12-4 and TRBJ2-7, with 10 bases lining up with TRBD1. With 8 bases clipped from V and 0 bases from J, the junction kept 4 bases outside the gene matches. The CDR3 loop spans 14 amino acids. The CDR3 DNA reads TGTGCCAGCGCTCGGACAGGGGGCTCCTACGAGCAGTACTTC. Translating it yields CASARTGGSYEQYF.

This clonotype was seen many times. This chain links TRBV5-1 with TRBJ1-4, with a tentative D call TRBD1 (5 bases). This CDR3 spans 16 amino acids. CDR1 and CDR2 from the germline V gene are SGHRS and YFSETQ. V shed 0 bases and J shed 3 bases, with 12 bases lying between them. The CDR3 reads CASSLGQTHANEKLFF. DNA for the CDR3: TGCGCCAGCAGCTTGGGACAGACCCATGCTAATGAAAAACTGTTTTTT.

This clonotype has at least ten counts. This chain's CDR3 is CSVGDTYEQYF. In nucleotides, the CDR3 is TGCAGCGTTGGGGACACTTACGAGCAGTACTTC. The chain uses TRBV29-1 and TRBJ2-7, with D perhaps matching TRBD1 (6 bases). CDR1 and CDR2 (germline): SQVTM, ANQGSEA. The CDR3 runs to 11 residues. V lost 4 bases, J lost 4 bases, and 8 bases lay in between.

This clonotype was seen a handful of times. The V gene is TRBV12-3 or TRBV12-4, the J gene TRBJ1-5; 8 bases match TRBD1. The junction had 7 bases not matched to a gene; V was cut back by 7 bases and J by 5 bases. The length of the CDR3 is 14 residues. The CDR3 sequence is CASNPGQAYQPQHF. In nucleotides, the CDR3 is TGTGCCAGCAATCCGGGACAGGCTTATCAGCCCCAGCATTTT.

The chain has TRBV9 and TRBJ2-7; 7 bases line up with TRBD1. With 0 bases clipped from V and 11 bases from J, the junction kept 5 bases outside the gene matches. The germline gives CDR1 SGDLS, CDR2 YYNGEE. The CDR3 extends over 12 amino acids. The chain's CDR3 is CASSVGQGEKYF. The CDR3 coding sequence is TGTGCCAGCAGCGTAGGGCAGGGGGAGAAGTACTTC.

This clonotype was seen once. The CDR3 is CASSPGPAAGSQYF. DNA of the CDR3: TGTGCCAGCAGCCCGGGACCAGCCGCGGGGTCGCAGTACTTC. The gene calls are TRBV7-9 and TRBJ2-7, with a possible D match to TRBD2 (6 bases). V lost 5 bases and J 9 bases, leaving 20 bases between the germline ends. Germline V gene lookup returns CDR1 SEHNR and CDR2 FQNEAQ (reference sequence). The CDR3 is 14 amino acids.

The chain joins TRBV10-3 to TRBJ2-7, with 8 bases aligning to TRBD1. The ends lost 3 bases at V and 7 bases at J; junction bases unmatched: 11. Germline values: CDR1 ENHRY, CDR2 SYGVKD. The CDR3 is 15 amino acids. DNA of the CDR3: TGTGCCATCAGTGAAGGCAGGGGGCGCGGAAGGGAGCAGTACTTC. Translating it yields CAISEGRGRGREQYF.

This clonotype was counted between two and nine times. The chain links TRBV24-1 to TRBJ2-3; TRBD1 matches at 7 bases. The length of the CDR3 is 15 residues. V lost 3 bases, J lost 2 bases, and 4 bases stayed unmatched. The germline V gene has CDR1 KGHDR and CDR2 SFDVKD. The DNA of the CDR3 is TGTGCCACCAGTGATGGGACAGCCTCCACAGATACGCAGTATTTT. Amino acid sequence: CATSDGTASTDTQYF.

This clonotype was counted a few times. The V and J genes are TRBV29-1 and TRBJ2-5; the match to TRBD2 covers 9 bases. CDR1 is SQVTM and CDR2 is ANQGSEA in the germline V gene. This CDR3 comprises 18 residues. J gave up 2 bases and V 0 bases, and 13 bases lay outside the gene matches. CDR3: CSVEDLARLAERQETQYF. CDR3 DNA: TGCAGCGTTGAAGATCTGGCTAGACTAGCGGAGAGACAAGAGACCCAGTACTTC.

This clonotype was counted a single time. This chain uses TRBV6-5 with TRBJ2-7; 8 bases are shared with TRBD2. The germline CDR1 and CDR2 sequences are MNHEY and SVGAGI. This CDR3 comprises 17 residues. The V segment lost 2 bases and the J segment 2 bases; nucleotides outside the gene matches: 11. CDR3 region: CASSYGVGSSGPYEQYF. The CDR3 nucleotides are TGTGCCAGCAGTTACGGGGTCGGATCTAGCGGGCCCTACGAGCAGTACTTC.

This clonotype has only a few counts. Here the CDR3 DNA reads TGCAGTGCTAGAGATCTGGGGGGACAGGGAGGGTATGAGCAGTTCTTC. It is translated as CSARDLGGQGGYEQFF. The V and J genes are TRBV20-1 and TRBJ2-1; 9 bases line up with TRBD1. CDR1 and CDR2 (germline): DFQATT, SNEGSKA (reference sequence). Losses at the gene ends were 0 bases for V and 8 bases for J; bases not matched to a gene: 11. This CDR3 region has 16 residues.

The rearrangement uses TRBV2 and TRBJ1-4; D is perhaps TRBD1 (6 bases). CDR1 and CDR2 (germline): SNHLY, FYNNEI. CDR3 length equals 12 residues. In DNA form, the CDR3 reads TGTGCTCAGGGGTACGCTAATGAAAAACTGTTTTTT. Residues: CAQGYANEKLFF.

This chain joins TRBV28 and TRBJ2-5, with D possibly TRBD2 on 5 matching bases. There are 13 residues in the CDR3. Trimming shortened V by 2 bases and J by 6 bases, and 10 bases separated the two germline ends. Per the germline V gene, CDR1 is MDHEN and CDR2 is SYDVKM. CDR3 in amino acids: CASSLELEKTQYF. CDR3 DNA sequence: TGTGCCAGCAGTTTAGAACTAGAAAAGACCCAGTACTTC.

This rearrangement joins TRBV7-9 to TRBJ2-1; D is possibly TRBD1 (6 bases). Germline lookup yields CDR1 SEHNR and CDR2 FQNEAQ (reference sequence). The V gene lost 2 bases and the J gene lost 0 bases, with 14 bases spanning the gap. The CDR3 loop spans 17 amino acids. The CDR3 loop is CASSLWVGALSYNEQFF. CDR3 coding DNA: TGTGCCAGCAGCTTATGGGTGGGGGCTCTCTCCTACAATGAGCAGTTCTTC.

The V and J genes are TRBV20-1 and TRBJ2-7, with a possible D match to TRBD1 (6 bases). V dropped 2 bases and J dropped 2 bases, with 10 bases sitting between them. The germline CDR1 and CDR2 sequences are DFQATT and SNEGSKA (reference sequence). CDR3 length: 13 residues. Here the CDR3 reads CSARFRGAYEQYF. In DNA, the CDR3 is TGCAGTGCTAGATTCAGGGGAGCCTACGAGCAGTACTTC.

The genes are TRBV6-2 or TRBV6-3 and TRBJ2-1; weak D call: TRBD1 (6 bases). The CDR3 is made up of 15 amino acids. The V gene lost 0 bases and the J gene lost 7 bases, with 13 bases spanning the gap. CDR1 is MNHEY, CDR2 SVGEGT, per germline. CDR3 bases: TGTGCCAGCAGTTACTCGCAGGAAGGGGGAAATGAGCAGTTCTTC. Translating it yields CASSYSQEGGNEQFF.

This clonotype was picked up a small number of times. The genes are TRBV7-2 and TRBJ1-1; D gene unclear. The ends were cut back, 0 bases at V and 1 base at J, with 6 bases in the middle. This CDR3 has 14 residues. Germline V gene lookup returns CDR1 SGHTA and CDR2 FQGNSA. In nucleotides, the CDR3 is TGTGCCAGCAGCTTAGCTGTCCAGAACACTGAAGCTTTCTTT. It encodes CASSLAVQNTEAFF.

This clonotype was seen a few times. The genes are TRBV7-2 and TRBJ1-1; D gene uncertain. From germline, CDR1 is SGHTA and CDR2 FQGNSA. V lost 4 bases and J 1 base, leaving 7 bases between the germline ends. This CDR3 is built from 13 residues. The CDR3 is CASSSTWNTEAFF. The CDR3 DNA is TGTGCCAGCAGCTCTACATGGAACACTGAAGCTTTCTTT. The whole variable domain, filled in from reference TRBV7-2 and TRBJ1-1, reads GAGVSQSPSNKVTEKGKDVELRCDPISGHTALYWYRQSLGQGLEFLIYFQGNSAPDKSGLPSDRFSAERTGGSVSTLTIQRTQQEDSAVYLCASSSTWNTEAFFGQGTRLTVV.

This clonotype has only a few counts. The rearrangement links TRBV7-3 to TRBJ1-2; 8 nucleotides match TRBD1. Germline V gene sequence: CDR1 SGHTA, CDR2 FQGTGA. The CDR3 length is 15 residues. The V segment lost 5 bases and the J segment 2 bases; nucleotides outside the gene matches: 7. Written as DNA, the CDR3 is TGTGCCAGCAGCCCAAGGACAGGGAGGAACTATGGCTACACCTTC. Its translation: CASSPRTGRNYGYTF.

The chain recombines TRBV20-1 with TRBJ2-5; D not resolved. Trimming shortened V by 4 bases and J by 5 bases, and 17 bases separated the two germline ends. The CDR3 covers 14 residues. Germline V gives CDR1 DFQATT, CDR2 SNEGSKA (reference sequence). CDR3 in amino acids: CSATVADPRETQYF. The CDR3 nucleotides are TGCAGTGCTACTGTAGCAGATCCGCGGGAGACCCAGTACTTC.

This clonotype was recorded a few times. The rearrangement uses TRBV28 and TRBJ2-7; 8 bases line up with TRBD2. Germline assignment: CDR1 MDHEN and CDR2 SYDVKM. The CDR3 runs to 13 residues. Losses at the gene ends were 7 bases for V and 0 bases for J; bases not matched to a gene: 2. The DNA for the CDR3 is TGTGCCAGCACGACTAGCGACTCCTACGAGCAGTACTTC. Translating gives CASTTSDSYEQYF.

The chain carries TRBV2 and TRBJ2-6; tentatively, D is TRBD1 (5 bases). From germline, CDR1 is SNHLY and CDR2 FYNNEI. This CDR3 region has 17 residues. With 3 bases removed from V and 0 bases from J, the gap between germline ends came to 12 bases. CDR3 sequence (DNA): TGTGCCAGCAGTGACGTGGGGCATCTCTCTGGGGCCAACGTCCTGACTTTC. It encodes CASSDVGHLSGANVLTF.

This clonotype was found a few times. The CDR3 DNA reads TGTGCCAGCAGCTTAACTAGTCAAAGGGAGCAGTACTTC. As protein: CASSLTSQREQYF. This sequence joins TRBV7-2 and TRBJ2-7; maybe TRBD2 (5 bases). The V gene's germline CDR1 is SGHTA and CDR2 FQGNSA. V lost 2 bases to trimming and J lost 7 bases, with 12 bases between them. The CDR3 is made up of 13 amino acids.